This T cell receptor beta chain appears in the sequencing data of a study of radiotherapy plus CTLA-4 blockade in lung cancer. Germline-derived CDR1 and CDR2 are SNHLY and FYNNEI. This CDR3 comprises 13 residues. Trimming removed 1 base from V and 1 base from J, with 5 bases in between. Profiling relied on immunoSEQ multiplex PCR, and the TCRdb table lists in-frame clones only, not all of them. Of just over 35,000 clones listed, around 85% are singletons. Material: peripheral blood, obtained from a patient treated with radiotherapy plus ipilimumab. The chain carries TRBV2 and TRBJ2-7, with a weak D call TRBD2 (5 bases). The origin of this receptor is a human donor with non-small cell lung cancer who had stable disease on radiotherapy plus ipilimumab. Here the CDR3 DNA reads TGTGCCAGCAGTGAAGGAGGGTCCTACGAGCAGTACTTC. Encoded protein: CASSEGGSYEQYF.